This T cell receptor (beta chain) was found in a study of cytotoxic CD8 clonotypes in ibrutinib-treated CLL. Turning to the study itself: Outcomes included around 25 partial and 2 complete responses; after median approximately 70 months, roughly 14 stayed remitted and some 12 progressed.

With respect to this clone: Antigen: not known.

Study-wide results and limits: Relative to age-matched healthy donors, clonality at baseline was higher, and it tracked circulating CD8+ T-cell counts.

Sequencing was designed to attain a depth spanning 1 in 200,000 to 1 in 1 million T cells. Libraries were prepared by immunoSEQ multiplex PCR; TCRdb keeps only in-frame clonotypes and omits some of them. The profile shows 160,000 or so clones, around nine tenths of them singletons. CDR1 and CDR2 from the germline V gene are SNHLY and FYNNEI. The ends were cut back, 6 bases at V and 12 bases at J, with 12 bases in the middle. The CDR3 contains 11 residues. The TCR was taken from a human donor with chronic lymphocytic leukemia. The chain links TRBV2 to TRBJ2-1; TRBD2 might be the D (5 bases). The sample was PBMCs, taken at disease progression, from a patient treated with ibrutinib. In DNA form, the CDR3 reads TGTGCCAGCAGGGGTAGCGTTGGGCAGTTCTTC. Translating gives CASRGSVGQFF.